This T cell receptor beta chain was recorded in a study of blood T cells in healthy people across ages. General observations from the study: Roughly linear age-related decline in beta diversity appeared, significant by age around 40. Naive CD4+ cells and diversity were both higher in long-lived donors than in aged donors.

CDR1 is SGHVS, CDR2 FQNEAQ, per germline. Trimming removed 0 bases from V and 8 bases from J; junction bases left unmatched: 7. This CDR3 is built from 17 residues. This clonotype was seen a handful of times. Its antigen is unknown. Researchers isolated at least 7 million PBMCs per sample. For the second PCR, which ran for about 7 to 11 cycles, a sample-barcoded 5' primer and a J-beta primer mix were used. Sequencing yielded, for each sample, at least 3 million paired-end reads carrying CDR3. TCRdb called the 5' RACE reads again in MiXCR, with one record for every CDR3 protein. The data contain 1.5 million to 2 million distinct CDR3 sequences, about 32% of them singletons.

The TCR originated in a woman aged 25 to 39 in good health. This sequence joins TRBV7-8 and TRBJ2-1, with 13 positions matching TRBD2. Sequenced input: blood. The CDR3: CASSLAWGLAGFDEQFF. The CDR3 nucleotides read TGTGCCAGCAGCTTAGCTTGGGGACTAGCGGGATTTGATGAGCAGTTCTTC.